This passage covers 23 T cell receptor beta chains from one sample sequenced in a study of CD4 and CD8 cells across lung adenocarcinoma regions. TCRdb independently ran MiXCR on the PCR reads; one entry per CDR3 protein. Among some 9,700 distinct CDR3 sequences listed, approximately 46% were seen once. The specimen sequenced was CD8+ T cells from the margin of a lung tumor. Receptors originate from a female donor with lung adenocarcinoma. The CD4 and CD8 labels of this study may be unreliable.

Turning to this clonotype: Relative to the germline gene, one junction end is altered; a read error may explain this. The chain is built from TRBV10-1 and TRBJ2-5; D possibly corresponds to TRBD1 (5 bases). The CDR3 has 14 amino acids. Germline-derived CDR1 and CDR2 are WNHNN and SYGVQD (reference sequence). The CDR3 here is CAGQVSRDPETQYF. CDR3 DNA sequence: TGCGCGGGGCAGGTCAGCCGAGACCCAGAGACCCAGTATTTC.

This clonotype ranks as medium-sized. The rearrangement uses TRBV6-1 and TRBJ2-1, with 15 bases that match TRBD2. The J call may not be correct, given that the DNA end is closer to TRBJ2-7. This CDR3 spans 17 amino acids. Germline CDR1 reads MNHNS; CDR2 reads SASEGT. CDR3 sequence (DNA): TGTGCCAGCAGTGTGCGGACTAGCGGGAGGGGATCCTACGAGCAGTACTTC. This translates into CASSVRTSGRGSYEQYF.

Turning to this clonotype: At one of its ends the junction is not consistent with the germline gene, which may arise from a read error. This chain uses TRBV6-1 with TRBJ2-6; either TRBD1 or TRBD2 may supply D (5 bases each). Germline CDR1 MNHNS, CDR2 SASEGT. The CDR3 sequence is 17 residues long. CDR3 DNA sequence: TGTGCCAGCAGTGAAGCAACGGGGAGCTCTGGGGCCTACGTCCAGTATTTC. This gives the protein CASSEATGSSGAYVQYF.

Notes on this clonotype: At one boundary the junction diverges from the germline segment, which might be a read error. In nucleotides, the CDR3 is TGCGGCAGCAAGGTCAGGCGAGACAAAAACATGCAGTATTTT. This encodes CGSKVRRDKNMQYF. The V call is TRBV10-1, the J call TRBJ2-3; no definite D call. CDR1 and CDR2 from the germline V gene are WNHNN and SYGVQD (reference sequence). The CDR3 totals 14 residues.

The J gene is TRBJ2-3, the V gene TRBV27, with D possibly being TRBD1 (7 bases). The CDR3 consists of 16 residues. Germline V gene lookup returns CDR1 MNHEY and CDR2 SMNVEV (reference sequence). The V end lost 6 bases, the J end lost 12 bases, and 28 bases lay between the germline ends. The CDR3 region has the DNA TGTGCCAGCAGCGTAAAGGGGCAGGGGGGTAAAGATATTCAGTATTTT. Its protein is CASSVKGQGGKDIQYF.

This clonotype was picked up one time. This sequence joins TRBV6-5 and TRBJ1-6, with no clear D. Trimming removed 0 bases from V and 5 bases from J, with 8 bases in between. The germline V gene has CDR1 MNHEY and CDR2 SVGAGI. This CDR3 region has 15 residues. CDR3 in DNA: TGTGCCAGCAGTTACTCGGGCGGGGATAATTCACCCCTCCACTTT. Protein sequence: CASSYSGGDNSPLHF.

By share, this clonotype counts as medium-sized. This rearrangement joins TRBV10-1 to TRBJ2-2; D possibly corresponds to TRBD2 (6 bases). Per germline, CDR1 WNHNN and CDR2 SYGVQD (reference sequence). Trimming took off 6 bases at V and 1 base at J, with 6 bases between the two ends. The CDR3 runs 13 residues. The CDR3 here is CASRAGNTGELFF. The CDR3, as DNA: TGCGCCAGCAGAGCGGGGAACACCGGGGAGCTGTTTTTT.

The DNA for the CDR3 is TGTGCCAGCAGTGACTTCCCTCATACCGATACGCAGTATTTT. Its translation: CASSDFPHTDTQYF. This chain joins TRBV6-4 and TRBJ2-3; the D is unclear. The CDR3 contains 14 residues. The germline V gene has CDR1 MRHNA and CDR2 SNTAGT. Trimming pared 1 base from V and 6 bases from J, leaving 11 bases between.

The sample holds a few counts of this clonotype. The rearrangement uses TRBV13 and TRBJ1-2, with D tentatively TRBD1 (5 bases). This CDR3 has 15 residues. V lost 1 base and J lost 4, with 13 bases in between. Germline V lookup: CDR1 PRHDT, CDR2 FYEKMQ (reference sequence). CDR3 sequence reads: CASSLDRGISYGYTF. As DNA, the CDR3 is TGTGCCAGCAGCTTAGATCGGGGGATTAGCTATGGCTACACCTTC.

Concerning this clonotype itself: Relative to the germline gene, one junction end is altered; a read error may explain this. The chain is built from TRBV6-1 and TRBJ2-1; the D gene is possibly TRBD1 (5 bases). The germline gives CDR1 MNHNS, CDR2 SASEGT. This CDR3 is built from 13 residues. CDR3 sequence: CASRGVSSNEQFF. The DNA of the CDR3 is TGTGCCAGCAGAGGGGTCTCCTCCAATGAGCAGTTTTTC.

The count of this clonotype is one. The rearrangement uses TRBV7-2 and TRBJ2-3, with D hard to call. The last part of the DNA fits TRBJ2-7 better; the J call may be wrong. Germline V lookup: CDR1 SGHTA, CDR2 FQGNSA. The CDR3 has 12 residues. This CDR3 is CASSSAENTQYF. The CDR3 coding sequence is TGTGCCAGCAGCTCAGCAGAAAATACGCAGTACTTC.

The chain couples TRBV6-1 to TRBJ1-2; 7 bases map to TRBD1. The CDR3 is 14 residues long. V shed 7 bases and J 4 bases; nucleotides not matched to a gene: 9. The germline CDR1 and CDR2 sequences are MNHNS and SASEGT. In nucleotides, the CDR3 is TGTGCCAGCAACCCAGGGGGGGTCCCCTATGGCTACACCTTC. The encoded protein is CASNPGGVPYGYTF.

This chain connects TRBV10-3 to TRBJ1-2; D gene ambiguous. Germline assignment: CDR1 ENHRY and CDR2 SYGVKD. The V end lost 3 bases, the J end lost 5 bases, and 16 bases lay between the germline ends. This CDR3 region has 15 residues. The CDR3 reads CAISEGLSDGYGYTF. The CDR3 DNA sequence: TGTGCCATCAGTGAAGGTCTCTCCGACGGGTATGGCTACACCTTC.

In its sample, this clonotype was seen once. Since no conserved phenylalanine or tryptophan closes the CDR3, a read error is the likely cause. It is unclear where the CDR3 begins or ends on the DNA, so no DNA is shown, and the CDR3 is as TCRdb lists it. V usage is TRBV14 and J usage is TRBJ2-5; the D call TRBD1 from the table was never checked on the DNA. Germline CDR1 and CDR2: SGHDN and FVKESK. Ends included, the CDR3 has 17 residues. This CDR3 is CASSRTGRLYVWETRHL.

This clonotype was observed a few times. The chain combines TRBV6-1 with TRBJ2-4, with D perhaps matching TRBD2 (10 bases). The DNA end lines up better with TRBJ2-7; the J call may be wrong. Germline values: CDR1 MNHNS, CDR2 SASEGT. This CDR3 is built from 18 residues. This CDR3 is CASSKQGALAGDSYEQYF. CDR3 sequence (DNA): TGTGCCAGCAGTAAACAGGGGGCGCTAGCGGGAGATTCCTACGAGCAGTACTTC.

This clonotype was seen many times. The chain links TRBV7-9 to TRBJ2-1; D is undetermined. The germline gives CDR1 SEHNR, CDR2 FQNEAQ (reference sequence). Trimming removed 0 bases from V and 7 bases from J, with 4 bases in between. The CDR3 runs to 12 residues. Here the CDR3 reads CASSLASNEQFF. The CDR3 DNA reads as TGTGCCAGCAGCTTAGCGAGTAATGAGCAGTTCTTC.

The chain uses TRBV3-1 and TRBJ2-1, with D tentatively TRBD1 (7 bases). The closer fit of TRBJ2-5 to the DNA end suggests the J call may be wrong. CDR3 length: 14 amino acids. The V gene's germline CDR1 is LGHDT and CDR2 YNNKEL (reference sequence). CDR3 DNA: TGTGCCAGCAGCGACCTACAGGGGAGGGAGACCCAGTACTTC. It translates to CASSDLQGRETQYF.

In this sample, this clonotype turned up a few times. V and J are TRBV6-1 and TRBJ2-1; a possible D gene is TRBD2 (5 bases). This CDR3 region has 14 residues. The V gene lost 8 bases and the J gene lost 3 bases, with 14 bases spanning the gap. Per germline, CDR1 MNHNS and CDR2 SASEGT. The CDR3 region has the DNA TGTGCCAGCGGCCCCTCTAGCAACTACAATGAGCAGTTCTTC. Amino acid sequence: CASGPSSNYNEQFF.

As for this clonotype: Its ends do not fully match the called genes, so a read error is possible. The chain carries TRBV6-1 and TRBJ2-4; D is unclear. Germline assignment: CDR1 MNHNS and CDR2 SASEGT. The CDR3 loop spans 16 amino acids. The CDR3 sequence: CASSATGRRAKNMQYF. DNA for the CDR3: TGTGCGAGCAGCGCCACCGGGCGAAGAGCCAAAAACATGCAGTACTTT.

By share, this clonotype counts as large. The V call is TRBV6-1, the J call TRBJ2-2; D not certain. Per germline, CDR1 MNHNS and CDR2 SASEGT. Trimming left V 7 bases short and J 0 bases short, with 9 bases between. This CDR3 has 14 amino acids. The CDR3 sequence: CASKTESNTGELFF. The DNA for the CDR3 is TGTGCCAGCAAAACGGAATCGAACACCGGGGAGCTGTTTTTT.

This clonotype came up once. The CDR3 nucleotides read TGTGCCAGCATCTGGGGTCCAGGGGCAGAGACCCAGTACTTC. Protein sequence: CASIWGPGAETQYF. This chain connects TRBV6-1 to TRBJ2-5; D is possibly TRBD1 (6 bases). This CDR3 is 14 amino acids long. The V end was cut by 7 bases, the J end by 4 bases, with 16 bases between. The V gene's germline CDR1 is MNHNS and CDR2 SASEGT.

This clonotype was seen repeatedly, ten times or more. This rearrangement joins TRBV6-5 to TRBJ2-1, with D perhaps matching TRBD1 (7 bases). CDR3 size: 12 residues. V lost 7 bases to trimming and J lost 7 bases, with 11 bases between them. Germline CDR1 MNHEY, CDR2 SVGAGI. The CDR3 bases are TGTGCCAGCACTTCAGGGGGGAATGAGCAGTTCTTC. It encodes CASTSGGNEQFF.

This clonotype was observed at least ten times. The chain links TRBV5-1 to TRBJ2-1; 7 positions match TRBD1. Per germline, CDR1 SGHRS and CDR2 YFSETQ. Losses at the gene ends were 6 bases for V and 8 bases for J; bases not matched to a gene: 8. The CDR3 is 13 residues long. This CDR3 reads CASTDRVADEQFF. CDR3 bases: TGCGCCAGCACTGACAGGGTTGCGGATGAGCAGTTCTTC.